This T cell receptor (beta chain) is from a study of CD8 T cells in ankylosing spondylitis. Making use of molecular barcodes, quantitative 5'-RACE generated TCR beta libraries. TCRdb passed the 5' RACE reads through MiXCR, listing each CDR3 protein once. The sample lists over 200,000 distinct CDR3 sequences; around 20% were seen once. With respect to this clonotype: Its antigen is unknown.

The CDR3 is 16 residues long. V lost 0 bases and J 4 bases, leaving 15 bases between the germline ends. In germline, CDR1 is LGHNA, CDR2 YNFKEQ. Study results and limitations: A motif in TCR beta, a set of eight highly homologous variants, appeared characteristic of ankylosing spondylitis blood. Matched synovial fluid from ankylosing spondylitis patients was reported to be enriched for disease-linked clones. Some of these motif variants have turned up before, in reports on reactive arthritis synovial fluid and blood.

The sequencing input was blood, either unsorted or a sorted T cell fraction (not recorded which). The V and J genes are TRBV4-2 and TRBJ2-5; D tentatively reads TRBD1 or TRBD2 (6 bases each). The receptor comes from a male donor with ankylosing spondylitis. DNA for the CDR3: TGTGCCAGCAGCCAAGACCCTGGGGGGCCGGGAGAGACCCAGTACTTC. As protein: CASSQDPGGPGETQYF.